The clone carrying this T cell receptor beta chain was seen a few times. TCRdb's copy holds only in-frame clones and misses some; the assay was immunoSEQ multiplex PCR. This table holds around 69,000 clones, 86% found once. This CDR3 has 14 amino acids. Trimming removed 5 bases from V and 4 bases from J; junction bases left unmatched: 6. Looked up from germline, CDR1 is SGHTA and CDR2 is FQGNSA. The entry originates in a study of technical replicates of blood from a few donors. The TCR was taken from a human donor in good health. Some clones in this sample may be carry-over from other donors' samples. The sequencing input was PBMCs. The chain recombines TRBV7-2 with TRBJ1-2, with 8 nucleotides matching TRBD1. The CDR3 sequence: CASSLDRGRYGYTF. CDR3 sequence (DNA): TGTGCCAGCAGCCTCGACAGGGGCCGCTATGGCTACACCTTC.